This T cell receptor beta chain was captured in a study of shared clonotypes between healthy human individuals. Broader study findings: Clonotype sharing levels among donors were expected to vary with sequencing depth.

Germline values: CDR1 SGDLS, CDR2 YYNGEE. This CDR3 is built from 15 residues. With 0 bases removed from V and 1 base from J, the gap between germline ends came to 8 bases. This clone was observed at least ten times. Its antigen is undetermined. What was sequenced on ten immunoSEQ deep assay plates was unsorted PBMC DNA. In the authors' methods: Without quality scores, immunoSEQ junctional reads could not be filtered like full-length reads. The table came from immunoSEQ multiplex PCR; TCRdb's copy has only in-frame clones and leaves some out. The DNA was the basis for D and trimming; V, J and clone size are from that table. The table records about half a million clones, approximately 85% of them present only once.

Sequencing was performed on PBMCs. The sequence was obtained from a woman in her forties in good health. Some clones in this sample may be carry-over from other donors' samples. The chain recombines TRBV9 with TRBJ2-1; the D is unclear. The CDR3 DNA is TGTGCCAGCAGCGTAGATGGCCAATCCTACAATGAGCAGTTCTTC. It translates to CASSVDGQSYNEQFF.